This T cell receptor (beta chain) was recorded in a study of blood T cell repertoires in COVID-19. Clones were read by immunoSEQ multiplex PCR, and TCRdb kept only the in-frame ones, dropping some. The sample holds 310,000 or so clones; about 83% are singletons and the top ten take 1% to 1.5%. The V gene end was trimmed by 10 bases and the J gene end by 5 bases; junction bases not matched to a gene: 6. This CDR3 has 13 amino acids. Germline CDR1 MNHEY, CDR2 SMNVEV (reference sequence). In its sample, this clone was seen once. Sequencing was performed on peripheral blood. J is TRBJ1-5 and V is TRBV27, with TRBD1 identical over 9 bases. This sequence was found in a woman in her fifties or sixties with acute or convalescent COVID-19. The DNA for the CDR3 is TGTGCCACGTCGGACAGGGGAGATCAGCCCCAGCATTTT. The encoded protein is CATSDRGDQPQHF.